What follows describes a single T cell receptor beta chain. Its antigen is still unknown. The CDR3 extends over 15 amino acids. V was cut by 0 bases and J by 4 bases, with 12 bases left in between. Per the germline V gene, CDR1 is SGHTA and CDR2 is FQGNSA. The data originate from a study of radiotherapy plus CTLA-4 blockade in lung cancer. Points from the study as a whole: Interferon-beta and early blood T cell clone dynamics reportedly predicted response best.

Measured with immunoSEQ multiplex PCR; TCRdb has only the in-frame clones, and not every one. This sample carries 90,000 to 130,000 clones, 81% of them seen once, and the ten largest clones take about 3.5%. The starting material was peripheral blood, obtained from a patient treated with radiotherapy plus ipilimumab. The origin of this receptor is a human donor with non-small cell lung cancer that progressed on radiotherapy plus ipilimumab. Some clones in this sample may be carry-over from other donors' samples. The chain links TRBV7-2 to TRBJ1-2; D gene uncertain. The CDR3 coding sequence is TGTGCCAGCAGCTTAGCAGGCCAGACTCCCTATGGCTACACCTTC. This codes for CASSLAGQTPYGYTF.